What follows are 13 T cell receptor beta chains derived from one specimen sequenced in a study of cytomegalovirus exposure and HLA in healthy donors. 13 Jbeta primers and 60 Vbeta primers were used for the PCR. Generated by immunoSEQ multiplex PCR, the TCRdb table keeps only in-frame clones and is missing some. The sample has around 91,000 clones, around four fifths seen once; the top ten hold about 4.4%. Specimen: PBMCs. These receptors were taken from a male donor in good health and CMV-seropositive.

This clone has just a few counts. V is TRBV30 and J is TRBJ1-5, with a weak D call TRBD1 (5 bases). Germline CDR1 GTSNPN, CDR2 SVGIG (reference sequence). The CDR3 sequence is 18 residues long. V was shortened by 3 bases and J by 0 bases, with 21 bases between the two germline ends. The CDR3 DNA reads TGTGCCTGGAGCATTTCGGGACTCTTTCCTTATAGCAATCAGCCCCAGCATTTT. Its protein product is CAWSISGLFPYSNQPQHF.

This rearrangement joins TRBV9 to TRBJ2-3; TRBD2 matches 11 bases. V shed 0 bases, J shed 2 bases, and the junction held 5 bases outside the gene matches. The germline V gene has CDR1 SGDLS and CDR2 YYNGEE. This CDR3 region has 17 residues. CDR3 in DNA: TGTGCCAGCAGCGTAGATTCTAGCGGGGGGTACACAGATACGCAGTATTTT. This gives the protein CASSVDSSGGYTDTQYF.

This sequence joins TRBV14 and TRBJ2-5; 9 nucleotides line up with TRBD1. Gene TRBJ2-7 matches the end of the DNA better, so the J call may be wrong. The germline CDR1 and CDR2 sequences are SGHDN and FVKESK. The CDR3 covers 15 residues. CDR3 bases: TGTGCCAGCAGCCTAACAGGGGGCGCTTACTACGAGCAGTACTTC. It is translated as CASSLTGGAYYEQYF.

The chain couples TRBV4-2 to TRBJ2-3; TRBD1 matches 10 bases. V was pared by 5 bases and J by 3 bases, with 14 bases of the junction left unmatched. Germline V gene lookup returns CDR1 LGHNA and CDR2 YNFKEQ. The CDR3 is 18 amino acids. The CDR3 spells CASSSGTGAQEGTDTQYF. The CDR3, as DNA: TGTGCCAGCAGCTCCGGGACAGGGGCCCAGGAAGGGACAGATACGCAGTATTTT.

This chain joins TRBV7-2 and TRBJ1-1; no firm D call. Germline lookup yields CDR1 SGHTA and CDR2 FQGNSA. Trimming removed 2 bases at V and 4 bases at J, with 14 bases between. The CDR3 spans 15 residues. The CDR3 coding sequence is TGTGCCAGCAGCTTATCGAGCGCGGGAGGCACTGAAGCTTTCTTT. Translation: CASSLSSAGGTEAFF.

V and J are TRBV7-8 and TRBJ1-1; D is possibly TRBD1 (5 bases). The CDR3 runs to 15 residues. The germline V gene encodes CDR1 SGHVS and CDR2 FQNEAQ. V lost 9 bases, J lost 5 bases, and 22 bases lay in between. CDR3 region: CASQPQKGKLTEAFF. DNA of the CDR3: TGTGCCAGTCAACCTCAGAAGGGGAAGCTGACTGAAGCTTTCTTT.

The count of this clone is one. The rearrangement joins TRBV29-1 to TRBJ1-4, with 7 bases lining up with TRBD1. This CDR3 contains 15 residues. The junction had 10 bases not matched to a gene; V was cut back by 4 bases and J by 5 bases. Germline V gene lookup returns CDR1 SQVTM and CDR2 ANQGSEA. This CDR3 reads CSVASWDRGNEKLFF. CDR3 nucleotides: TGCAGCGTTGCCTCATGGGACAGAGGAAATGAAAAACTGTTTTTT.

The V call is TRBV15, the J call TRBJ2-7, with 7 bases matching TRBD1. Trimming took 3 bases from V and 6 from J; bases not matched to a gene: 5. Germline lookup yields CDR1 LNHNV and CDR2 YYDKDF (reference sequence). The length of the CDR3 is 13 residues. This chain's CDR3 is CATSSGTVPEQYF. CDR3 nucleotides: TGTGCCACCAGCAGTGGGACAGTCCCCGAGCAGTACTTC.

DNA for the CDR3: TGTGCCTCGCGGGGGGGCTACGAGCAGTACTTC. It is translated as CASRGGYEQYF. The rearrangement links TRBV30 to TRBJ2-7, with 9 bases identical to TRBD2. V was pared by 7 bases and J by 3 bases, with 1 base of the junction left unmatched. This CDR3 is built from 11 residues. The germline gives CDR1 GTSNPN, CDR2 SVGIG (reference sequence).

The rearrangement joins TRBV5-1 to TRBJ2-5; 7 bases are shared with TRBD1. With 0 bases clipped from V and 4 bases from J, the junction kept 0 bases outside the gene matches. This CDR3 comprises 13 residues. CDR1 is SGHRS and CDR2 is YFSETQ in the germline V gene. The CDR3 region has the DNA TGCGCCAGCAGCTTGGGGACAGGAGAGACCCAGTACTTC. Translating gives CASSLGTGETQYF.

The chain employs TRBV9 and TRBJ2-1; 8 bases are shared with TRBD2. The CDR3 extends over 15 amino acids. V lost 0 bases to trimming and J lost 4 bases; unmatched junction nucleotides: 3. Germline V gives CDR1 SGDLS, CDR2 YYNGEE. The CDR3 sequence is CASSVAGGGYNEQFF. The CDR3, as DNA: TGTGCCAGCAGCGTAGCGGGGGGGGGTTACAATGAGCAGTTCTTC.

J is TRBJ2-7 and V is TRBV27; 8 nucleotides agree with TRBD2. CDR1 and CDR2 from the germline V gene are MNHEY and SMNVEV (reference sequence). Germline trimming cut 10 bases from V and 2 bases from J; bases unmatched to any gene: 4. The CDR3 length is 12 residues. In DNA, the CDR3 is TGTGCCACATCAGCGGGGGCCTACGAGCAGTACTTC. It encodes CATSAGAYEQYF.

The chain joins TRBV7-9 to TRBJ1-1; D is unclear. The V gene's germline CDR1 is SEHNR and CDR2 FQNEAQ (reference sequence). V was trimmed by 1 base and J by 3 bases, leaving 6 bases between them. The CDR3 has 13 amino acids. CDR3 nucleotides: TGTGCCAGCAGCTTAGAGAGGGACACTGAAGCTTTCTTT. It specifies CASSLERDTEAFF.